Below, one T cell receptor beta chain is given with its context. This clonotype was seen at least ten times. Its antigen is still unknown. Base qualities are missing; no much larger clone stands one base away. To test the sensitivity and accuracy of the pipeline, known numbers of KT2, a T cell clone whose TCR had already been sequenced, were spiked into unfractionated PBMC. A range of KT2-to-PBMC ratios was produced by mixing KT2 cells with a fixed number of PBMC. The data are from a study of quantifying T cell responses using KT2 cells (dated by TCRdb to the late 2010s). About the investigation overall: RNA was DNase-treated and reverse transcribed with TCR alpha and beta constant-region primers, mostly using SuperScript III. PCR2 was performed as a SYBR Green qPCR and was stopped at a predetermined fluorescence threshold so that over-amplification was avoided. The efficiency of the T4 ligation step under optimum conditions was estimated to be above 9%.

The CDR3 measures 12 amino acids from cysteine to phenylalanine. Just CDR3 DNA is preserved here, 36 bases in frame from base 1. Cut back by 10 bases and 4 bases, the V and J ends lie 11 bases apart. From a lookup of the germline V gene, CDR1 and CDR2 are MNHNS and SASEGT. Overall study results and their limits: Saturation in the detection of KT2 sequences was observed at very high KT2 spike-in numbers. Over several orders of magnitude, the number of KT2 alpha and beta sequences rose linearly with the number of KT2 cells put in. The study did not include a side-by-side comparison of this pipeline with other TCR sequencing techniques. KT2 sequences were detected down to the lowest spike-in tested, about one KT2 cell per 100,000 PBMC.

Libraries were prepared through UMI-ligation and nested PCR. T4 RNA ligase 1 was used to ligate a single-stranded oligonucleotide containing the Illumina SP2 sequence and a UMI to the 3' end of the cDNA. PCR1 ran roughly 4 cycles (98°C 15 s, 69°C 30 s, 72°C 40 s); the beta primer was an equimolar mix of RC1.1 and RC1.2 covering TRBC1 and TRBC2. Starting at PCR2, the TCR alpha and beta chains were handled separately, and sample indices and Illumina adaptors were added. The UMI was composed of 12 random nucleotides, arranged as two hexamers separated by a spacer, and was positioned after an 8-base spacer. Libraries were sequenced on an Illumina MiSeq with v2 2x251 paired-end chemistry, typically about a dozen samples per run. To increase diversity, roughly 4.5-8% PhiX DNA was added to each sequencing library. The published analysis was carried out like this. Raw reads were converted to FASTQ with bcl2fastq and were demultiplexed by dual indices with Demultiplexor. V and J genes were assigned by Decombinator through tag matching, with a single base-pair mismatch being allowed. Using UMIs, Collapsinator corrected both sequencing errors and the frequency errors that come from PCR heterogeneity. CDR3Translator converted Decombinator identifiers into nucleotide sequence, translated that sequence into amino acids, and extracted CDR3 based on C- and N-terminal motifs. Each distinct KT2 TCR was counted as one cluster of KT2 sequences that shared a single unique molecular identifier. TCRdb cleaned the public reads at Q25 with fastp, built clones with MiXCR and kept in-frame beta chains. Rows are unified per CDR3 protein, each entry keeping the most common DNA and genes. The V and J calls, along with clone size, are taken from TCRdb and not from the paper's own processing. This sample comprises 30,000 or so distinct CDR3 sequences, roughly 8% of them detected only once. The top ten constitute approximately 15% of the sample.

The receptor's source is a human donor. The V and J genes are TRBV6-1 and TRBJ1-5; TRBD1 is perhaps the D gene, given 5 matching bases. Material: PBMCs spiked with cells of the T cell clone KT2. This receptor carries the CDR3 CATRQRNQPQHF. At the DNA level, the sequence is TGTGCCACCAGACAGAGGAATCAGCCCCAGCATTTT.